The subject of this entry is one T cell receptor beta chain. The identical CDR3 is also encoded by other nucleotide sequences in the sample. Clinical history reported by participants formed the basis on which cohorts were assigned. V gave up 4 bases and J gave up 2 bases; unmatched junction bases: 0. The CDR3 is 13 amino acids. CDR1 is LNHDA, CDR2 SQIVND, per germline (reference sequence). Authors' processing steps: How many nucleated cells were present was estimated from reference gene primer amplification. Method: immunoSEQ multiplex PCR; TCRdb's copy keeps in-frame clones and lacks some. V, J and clone size reflect that table, while D and trimming were determined from the DNA. The data hold some 500,000 clones, with more than 75% observed a single time. The source of the sample is a study of blood T cell repertoires in COVID-19. Study information: The United States, Italy and Spain supplied acute and convalescent COVID-19 samples. T cells, B-cell-depleted T cells, or PBMCs provided the cDNA or gDNA that served as material.

This sequence originates from a woman aged 40 to 49 who had recovered from COVID-19. Sequencing input: PBMCs or T cells enriched from blood (not recorded which). The gene calls are TRBV19 and TRBJ2-7, with 9 bases matching TRBD1. CDR3 loop: CASSRDRAYEQYF. Here the CDR3 DNA reads TGTGCCAGTAGTAGGGACAGGGCCTACGAGCAGTACTTC.